This T cell receptor beta chain was documented in a study of T cell changes during pregnancy in multiple sclerosis. TCRdb's table, derived via immunoSEQ multiplex PCR, lists solely in-frame clones and lacks some. The data contain roughly 80,000 clones, 92% of them seen just once; the ten biggest clones take up over 1.1%. Per germline, CDR1 SGHAT and CDR2 FQNNGV. V lost 2 bases to trimming and J lost 12 bases, with 17 bases between them. The CDR3 covers 14 residues. The receptor was isolated from a female donor with multiple sclerosis, enrolled in a pregnancy study. The chain has TRBV11-2 and TRBJ2-1; a possible D gene is TRBD2 (7 bases). Sequencing was performed on peripheral blood, taken before pregnancy. The CDR3 DNA follows: TGTGCCAGCAGCTTAAAGGGGGGGCATGGTGTGCAGTTCTTC. It encodes CASSLKGGHGVQFF.